A selection of T cell receptor beta chains follows, all from one sample in a study of OX40 agonist ivuxolimab in advanced cancers. Sequencing used immunoSEQ multiplex PCR; TCRdb keeps in-frame clones, though not all of them. Altogether fewer than 70,000 clones are present, around 90% being singletons, with the ten largest covering around 0.56%. Material: CD4+ or CD8+ T cells sorted from blood, obtained in a trial of the OX40 agonist ivuxolimab. The origin of the receptors is an adult with an advanced solid tumor such as melanoma, head and neck, liver or kidney cancer. Both conserved end residues are part of each CDR3. Fields, in order: V gene, clone size, D gene, J gene, CDR3 protein, CDR3 DNA. A D gene is named only where the DNA matches it firmly. Rows give clone size only sometimes, using once, few, many, or a class for an expanded clone.

TRBV28	few	TRBD1	TRBJ1-5	CASRNRDRSYSNQPQHF	TGTGCCAGCAGGAACCGGGACAGGTCTTATAGCAATCAGCCCCAGCATTTT
TRBV9	-	TRBD1	TRBJ1-2	CASSVGLDRLSYGYTF	TGTGCCAGCAGCGTAGGGTTGGACAGGTTAAGCTATGGCTACACCTTC
TRBV5-1	-	-	TRBJ2-1	CASSLRLSSYNEQFF	TGCGCCAGCAGCCTCCGTTTAAGCTCCTACAATGAGCAGTTCTTC
TRBV4-1	-	-	TRBJ2-3	CASSRGRDFSDTQYF	TGCGCCAGCAGCCGAGGACGGGACTTTTCAGATACGCAGTATTTT
TRBV20-1	-	-	TRBJ2-7	CSARTRGEQYF	TGCAGTGCAAGGACACGTGGAGAGCAGTACTTC
TRBV19	-	TRBD2	TRBJ2-4	CASSIPGGGLQNIQYF	TGTGCCAGTAGTATTCCGGGAGGGGGTTTGCAAAACATTCAGTACTTC
TRBV7-8	-	-	TRBJ2-2	CASSLEPGESGELFF	TGTGCCAGCAGCTTAGAACCGGGAGAGTCCGGGGAGCTGTTTTTT
TRBV21-1	-	-	TRBJ2-1	CASSKIRVLAGGQEQFF	TGTGCCAGCAGCAAAATTAGGGTCCTAGCGGGAGGGCAAGAGCAGTTCTTC
TRBV28	-	TRBD1	TRBJ2-7	CASTSYGGTGAYEQYF	TGTGCCAGTACCTCCTATGGAGGGACAGGGGCCTACGAGCAGTACTTC
TRBV11-3	-	TRBD1	TRBJ2-3	CASSSDRGGTDTQYF	TGTGCCAGCAGTTCGGACAGGGGGGGAACAGATACGCAGTATTTT
TRBV27	-	TRBD2	TRBJ2-3	CASSFREGRTDTQYF	TGTGCCAGCAGTTTTAGGGAGGGCCGCACAGATACGCAGTATTTT
TRBV2	few	-	TRBJ2-5	CASSGSKGAQYF	TGTGCCAGCAGTGGCTCCAAGGGGGCCCAGTACTTC
TRBV21-1	-	-	TRBJ2-1	CASTHNEQGGLVDNEQFF	TGTGCCAGCACCCATAACGAGCAGGGAGGTTTGGTGGACAATGAGCAGTTCTTC
TRBV5-6	few	-	TRBJ2-7	CASSLGRGDEQYF	TGTGCCAGCAGCTTGGGCAGGGGAGACGAGCAGTACTTC
TRBV6-4	-	-	TRBJ1-3	CASALATLREGKIGNTIYF	TGTGCCAGCGCCCTCGCCACACTGCGCGAGGGAAAGATTGGAAACACCATATATTTT
TRBV19	-	-	TRBJ1-2	CASSSMRGRANYGYTF	TGTGCCAGTAGTTCCATGAGGGGCCGAGCTAACTATGGCTACACCTTC
TRBV10-3	once	-	TRBJ2-7	CAISETGNGEQYF	TGTGCCATCAGTGAGACAGGGAATGGCGAGCAGTACTTC
TRBV27	-	-	TRBJ1-6	CASSSDRLATSALHF	TGTGCCAGCAGTTCCGACAGGCTTGCAACATCAGCCCTCCACTTT
TRBV18	-	-	TRBJ2-4	CATAGAGNIQYF	TGTGCCACCGCAGGCGCCGGGAACATTCAGTACTTC
TRBV11-3	few	TRBD1	TRBJ2-3	CASSLEWAGGDTQYF	TGTGCCAGCAGCTTAGAGTGGGCAGGGGGAGATACGCAGTATTTT
TRBV9	-	-	TRBJ2-2	CASSVDGSGGELFF	TGTGCCAGCAGCGTAGATGGGTCCGGCGGGGAGCTGTTTTTT
TRBV6-1	-	-	TRBJ2-3	CASSELSGVTDTQYF	TGTGCCAGCAGTGAACTCTCGGGAGTGACAGATACGCAGTATTTT
TRBV9	-	-	TRBJ1-3	CASSVEGFGNTIYF	TGTGCCAGCAGCGTCGAAGGGTTTGGAAACACCATATATTTT
TRBV9	-	-	TRBJ2-7	CASSVSLKGNEQYF	TGTGCCAGCAGCGTATCCTTGAAAGGTAACGAGCAGTACTTC
TRBV6-5	-	TRBD1	TRBJ2-7	CASATGTAAYEQYF	TGTGCCAGTGCCACCGGGACAGCAGCCTACGAGCAGTACTTC
TRBV5-1	-	-	TRBJ2-7	CASSPGLDLYEQYF	TGCGCCAGCAGCCCGGGATTAGATTTGTACGAGCAGTACTTC
TRBV4-1	-	-	TRBJ2-2	CASSHLGLGDNTGELFF	TGCGCCAGCAGCCACCTGGGACTTGGAGATAACACCGGGGAGCTGTTTTTT
TRBV7-6	-	-	TRBJ1-2	CASSSNGADYGYTF	TGTGCCAGCAGCTCTAACGGAGCAGACTATGGCTACACCTTC
TRBV6-1	few	-	TRBJ1-5	CASSETAYGETGNQPQHF	TGTGCCAGCAGTGAGACGGCTTATGGGGAGACAGGCAATCAGCCCCAGCATTTT
TRBV27	-	-	TRBJ2-5	CASRRVQGETQYF	TGTGCCAGCAGGAGGGTTCAGGGAGAGACCCAGTACTTC
TRBV5-4	-	-	TRBJ2-7	CASSLDPGVSSYEQYF	TGTGCCAGCAGCTTGGACCCCGGGGTCAGCTCCTACGAGCAGTACTTC
TRBV5-4	-	-	TRBJ2-2	CASSFGSRELFF	TGTGCCAGCAGCTTCGGCTCCCGGGAGCTGTTTTTT
TRBV28	-	-	TRBJ2-1	CASSSGTLEQFF	TGTGCCAGCAGTTCCGGGACTCTTGAGCAGTTCTTC
TRBV6-1	few	-	TRBJ2-7	CASSENARTKYF	TGTGCCAGCAGTGAAAACGCTAGGACGAAGTACTTC
TRBV28	once	-	TRBJ1-2	CASSLTGGDGYTF	TGTGCCAGCAGTTTGACGGGGGGCGATGGCTACACCTTC
TRBV28	-	TRBD1	TRBJ2-7	CASSYPRTGGYEQYF	TGTGCCAGCAGTTACCCCCGGACAGGCGGCTACGAGCAGTACTTC
TRBV11-2	-	-	TRBJ2-3	CASSVNSATDTQYF	TGTGCCAGCAGCGTTAACTCCGCCACAGATACGCAGTATTTT
TRBV9	-	-	TRBJ2-5	CASSEGGETQYF	TGTGCCAGCAGTGAGGGTGGGGAGACCCAGTACTTC
TRBV2	-	TRBD2	TRBJ2-3	CATGAGRGGDTQYF	TGTGCCACCGGAGCGGGACGGGGCGGAGATACGCAGTATTTT
TRBV7-6	-	TRBD1	TRBJ2-7	CASSQGTGRFYEQYF	TGTGCCAGCAGCCAAGGGACAGGGAGGTTCTACGAGCAGTACTTC
TRBV29-1	once	-	TRBJ2-3	CSVEDGTTDTQYF	TGCAGCGTTGAAGACGGAACCACAGATACGCAGTATTTT
TRBV6-5	-	TRBD1	TRBJ2-3	CASSAGQGVYF	TGTGCCAGCAGCGCCGGACAGGGAGTGTATTTT
TRBV7-6	-	TRBD1	TRBJ1-1	CASSPRTGGAYTEAFF	TGTGCCAGCAGCCCTCGGACAGGGGGCGCATATACTGAAGCTTTCTTT
TRBV7-8	-	TRBD2	TRBJ2-1	CASSLPLAGGEQFF	TGTGCCAGCAGCTTACCACTAGCGGGAGGTGAGCAGTTCTTC
TRBV5-5	few	-	TRBJ2-5	CASSYRTGGGETQYF	TGTGCCAGCAGCTATCGGACGGGCGGCGGGGAGACCCAGTACTTC
TRBV6-5	-	-	TRBJ2-2	CASSTNLYTGELFF	TGTGCCAGCAGTACCAACCTTTACACCGGGGAGCTGTTTTTT
TRBV6-6	-	TRBD2	TRBJ2-1	CATKTSSNEQFF	TGTGCCACCAAGACTAGCAGCAATGAGCAGTTCTTC
TRBV10-2	-	-	TRBJ2-2	CASSWGDGDLRRAGELFF	TGCGCCAGCAGTTGGGGAGACGGGGACTTAAGGAGGGCCGGGGAGCTGTTTTTT
TRBV7-3	-	-	TRBJ2-1	CASSHIGSQSYNEQFF	TGTGCCAGCAGCCACATAGGGAGCCAGTCCTACAATGAGCAGTTCTTC
TRBV12-5	-	-	TRBJ2-3	CASGPKVSSDTQYF	TGTGCTAGTGGTCCAAAAGTCTCGTCCGATACGCAGTATTTT